The present TCR beta chain was sequenced within a study of read filtering for tumor transcriptome and immune sequencing. Study-wide background: Mean patient age was approximately 66 years, range about 45 to 90; approximately 18 male, more than 11 female. By R-ISS, stages I, II and III held 8, 16 and 7 patients.

Notes on this clonotype: The antigen is unknown.

Study conclusions and caveats: The sorted CD138-negative fraction was a mixed bone marrow immune population, not purified T cells.

Molecular barcoded adaptors covering alpha/delta and beta/gamma chains were used on approximately 400 ng RNA. TCRdb called the reads again in MiXCR, with one record for every CDR3 protein. The table shows approximately 90,000 distinct CDR3 sequences, with roughly 21% occurring only once. This receptor was taken from a donor at least 40 years old with multiple myeloma. The sequencing input was a population of CD138-negative cells sorted from bone marrow.

In DNA, the CDR3 is TGTGCCAGCAGTGCCGGGGCAGGGGGGATCTATGGCTACACCTTC. Protein product: CASSAGAGGIYGYTF. The chain combines TRBV5-6 with TRBJ1-2, with 7 bases identical to TRBD1. The CDR3 loop spans 15 amino acids. After removal of 5 bases from V and 4 bases from J, the junction contained 11 bases not matched to a gene. Looked up from germline, CDR1 is SGHDT and CDR2 is YYEEEE.